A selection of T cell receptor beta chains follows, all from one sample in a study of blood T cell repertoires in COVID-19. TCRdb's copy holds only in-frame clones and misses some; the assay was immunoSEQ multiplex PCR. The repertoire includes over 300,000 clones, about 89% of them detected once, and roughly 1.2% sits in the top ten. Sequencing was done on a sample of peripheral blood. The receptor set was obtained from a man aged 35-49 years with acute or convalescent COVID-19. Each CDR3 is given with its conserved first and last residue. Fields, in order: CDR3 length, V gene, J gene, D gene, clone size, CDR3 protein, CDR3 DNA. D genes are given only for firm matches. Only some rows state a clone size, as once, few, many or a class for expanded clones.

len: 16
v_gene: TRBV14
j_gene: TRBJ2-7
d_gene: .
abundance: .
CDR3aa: CASSQGPASTGYEQYF
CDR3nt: TGTGCCAGCAGCCAAGGTCCAGCTTCGACAGGATACGAGCAGTACTTC

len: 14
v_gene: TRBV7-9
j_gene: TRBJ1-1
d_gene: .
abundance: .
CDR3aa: CASTPDSSNTEAFF
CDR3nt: TGTGCCAGCACCCCGGACAGTTCAAACACTGAAGCTTTCTTT

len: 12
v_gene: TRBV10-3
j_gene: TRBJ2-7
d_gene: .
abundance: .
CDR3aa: CAISESRGEQYF
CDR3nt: TGTGCCATCAGTGAGTCTAGGGGCGAGCAGTACTTC

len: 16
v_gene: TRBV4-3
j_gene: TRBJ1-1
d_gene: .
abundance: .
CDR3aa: CASSQAGYRLNTEAFF
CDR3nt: TGCGCCAGCAGCCAAGCGGGGTATCGCCTGAACACTGAAGCTTTCTTT

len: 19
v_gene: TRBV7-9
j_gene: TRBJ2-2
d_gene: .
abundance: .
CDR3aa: CASSLFNVGRQGYTGELFF
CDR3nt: TGTGCCAGCAGCTTATTCAATGTAGGGCGGCAGGGGTACACCGGGGAGCTGTTTTTT

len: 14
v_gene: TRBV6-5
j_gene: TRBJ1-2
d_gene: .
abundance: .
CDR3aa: CASSYSSRDYGYTF
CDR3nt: TGTGCCAGCAGTTACTCGAGTAGAGACTATGGCTACACCTTC

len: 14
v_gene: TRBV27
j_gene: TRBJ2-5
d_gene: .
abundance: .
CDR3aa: CASSSSWDQETQYF
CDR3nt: TGTGCCAGCAGTTCTAGTTGGGACCAAGAGACCCAGTACTTC

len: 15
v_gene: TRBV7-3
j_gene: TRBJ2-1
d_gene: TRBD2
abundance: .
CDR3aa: CASSFSGGGYNEQFF
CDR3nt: TGTGCCAGCAGCTTCAGCGGGGGAGGTTACAATGAGCAGTTCTTC

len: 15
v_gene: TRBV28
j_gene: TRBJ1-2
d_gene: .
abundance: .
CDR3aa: CASSFLTVLNYGYTF
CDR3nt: TGTGCCAGCAGCTTCCTAACAGTGCTGAACTATGGCTACACCTTC

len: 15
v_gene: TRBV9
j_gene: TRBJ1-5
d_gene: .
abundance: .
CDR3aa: CASSTAGILDQPQHF
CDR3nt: TGTGCCAGCAGCACGGCAGGGATTTTGGATCAGCCCCAGCATTTT

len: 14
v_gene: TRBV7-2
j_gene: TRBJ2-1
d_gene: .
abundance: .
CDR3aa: CASSPLLGNNEQFF
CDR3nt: TGTGCCAGCAGCCCTCTACTGGGCAACAATGAGCAGTTCTTC

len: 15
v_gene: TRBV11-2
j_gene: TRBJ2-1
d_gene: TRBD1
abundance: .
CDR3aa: CASSQGAESYNEQFF
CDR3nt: TGTGCCAGCAGCCAGGGGGCGGAATCCTACAATGAGCAGTTCTTC

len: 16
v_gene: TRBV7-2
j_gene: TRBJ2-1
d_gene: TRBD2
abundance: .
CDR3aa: CASSPAWEGGAHEQFF
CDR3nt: TGTGCCAGCAGCCCGGCCTGGGAGGGTGGGGCTCATGAGCAGTTCTTC

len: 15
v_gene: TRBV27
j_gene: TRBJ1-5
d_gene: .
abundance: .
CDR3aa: CASSFTGGAPQPQHF
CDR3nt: TGTGCCAGCAGTTTTACTGGGGGCGCACCTCAGCCCCAGCATTTT

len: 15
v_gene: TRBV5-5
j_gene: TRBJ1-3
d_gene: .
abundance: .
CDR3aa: CASSLDRDSGNTIYF
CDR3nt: TGTGCCAGCAGCTTGGACAGGGACTCTGGAAACACCATATATTTT

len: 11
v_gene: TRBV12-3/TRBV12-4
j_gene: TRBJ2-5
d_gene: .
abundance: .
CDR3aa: CASSLRETQYF
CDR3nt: TGTGCCAGCAGTTTGCGGGAGACCCAGTACTTC

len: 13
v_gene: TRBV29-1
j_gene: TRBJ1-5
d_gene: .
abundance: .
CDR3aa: CSVTQGYDQPQHF
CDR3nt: TGCAGCGTTACCCAGGGCTATGATCAGCCCCAGCATTTT

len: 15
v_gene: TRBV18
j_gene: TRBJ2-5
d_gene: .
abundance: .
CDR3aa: CASSRGGANQETQYF
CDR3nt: TGTGCCAGCTCACGGGGAGGAGCGAACCAAGAGACCCAGTACTTC

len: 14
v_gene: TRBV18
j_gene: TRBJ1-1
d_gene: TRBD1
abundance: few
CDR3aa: CASSSTGVHTEAFF
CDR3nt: TGTGCCAGCTCATCGACAGGGGTACACACTGAAGCTTTCTTT

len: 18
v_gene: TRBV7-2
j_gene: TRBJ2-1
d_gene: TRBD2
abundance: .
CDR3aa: CASSFSLAGGPTYNEQFF
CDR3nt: TGTGCCAGCAGTTTCTCACTAGCGGGAGGCCCTACCTACAATGAGCAGTTCTTC

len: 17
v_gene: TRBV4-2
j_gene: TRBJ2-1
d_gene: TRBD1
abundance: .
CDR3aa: CASSHIGQGDSYNEQFF
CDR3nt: TGTGCCAGCAGCCATATCGGACAGGGCGATTCCTACAATGAGCAGTTCTTC

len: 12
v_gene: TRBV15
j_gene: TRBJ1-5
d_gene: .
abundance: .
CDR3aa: CATSRPNQPQHF
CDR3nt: TGTGCCACCAGCAGACCAAATCAGCCCCAGCATTTT

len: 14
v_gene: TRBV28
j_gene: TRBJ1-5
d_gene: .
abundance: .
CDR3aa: CASRGRGGYQPQHF
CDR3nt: TGTGCCAGCAGGGGTCGGGGGGGCTATCAGCCCCAGCATTTT

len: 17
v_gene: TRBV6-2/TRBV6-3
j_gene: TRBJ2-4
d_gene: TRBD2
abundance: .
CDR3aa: CASSYSAGGPGKNIQYF
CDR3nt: TGTGCCAGCAGTTACTCAGCGGGGGGGCCTGGCAAAAACATTCAGTACTTC

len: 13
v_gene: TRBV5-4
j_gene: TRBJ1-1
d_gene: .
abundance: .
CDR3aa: CASSLGGFREAFF
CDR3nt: TGTGCCAGCAGCTTGGGGGGCTTTCGTGAAGCTTTCTTT

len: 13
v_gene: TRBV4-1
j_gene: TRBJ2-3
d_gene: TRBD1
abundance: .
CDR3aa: CASSALQGESQYF
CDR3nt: TGCGCCAGCAGCGCATTACAGGGGGAATCGCAGTATTTT

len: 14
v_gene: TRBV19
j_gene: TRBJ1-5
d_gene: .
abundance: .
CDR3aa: CASSMGQSNQPQHF
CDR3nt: TGTGCCAGTAGTATGGGGCAGAGCAATCAGCCCCAGCATTTT

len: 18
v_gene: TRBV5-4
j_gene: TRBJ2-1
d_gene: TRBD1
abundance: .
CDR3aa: CASSSPGQGTRAYNEQFF
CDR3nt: TGTGCCAGCAGCTCGCCGGGACAGGGTACGAGGGCCTACAATGAGCAGTTCTTC

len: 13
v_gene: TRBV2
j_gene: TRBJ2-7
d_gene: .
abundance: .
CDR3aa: CASIGQISYEQYF
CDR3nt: TGTGCCAGCATAGGACAGATCTCCTACGAGCAGTACTTC

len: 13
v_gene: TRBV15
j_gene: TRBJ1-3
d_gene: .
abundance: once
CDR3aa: CATSRDLGNTIYF
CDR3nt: TGTGCCACCAGCAGAGATCTTGGAAACACCATATATTTT

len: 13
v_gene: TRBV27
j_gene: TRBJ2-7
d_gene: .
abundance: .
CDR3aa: CASSLGRTYEQYF
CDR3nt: TGTGCCAGCAGTTTGGGCAGGACCTACGAGCAGTACTTC

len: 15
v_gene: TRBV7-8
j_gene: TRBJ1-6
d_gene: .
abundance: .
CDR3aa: CASSSRGGGSSPLHF
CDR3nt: TGTGCCAGCAGCTCCCGAGGGGGGGGGAGCTCACCCCTCCACTTT

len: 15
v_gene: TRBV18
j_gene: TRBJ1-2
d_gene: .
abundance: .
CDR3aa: CASSLTRESRYGYTF
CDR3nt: TGTGCCAGCTCACTCACTCGGGAGTCGAGGTATGGCTACACCTTC

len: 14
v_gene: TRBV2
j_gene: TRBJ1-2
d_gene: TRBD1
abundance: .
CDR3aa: CASGTGLENYGYTF
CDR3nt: TGTGCCAGCGGGACAGGGTTAGAAAACTATGGCTACACCTTC

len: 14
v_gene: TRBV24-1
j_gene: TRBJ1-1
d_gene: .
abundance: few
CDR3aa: CATSVSGKNTEAFF
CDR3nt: TGTGCCACCAGTGTATCGGGGAAGAACACTGAAGCTTTCTTT

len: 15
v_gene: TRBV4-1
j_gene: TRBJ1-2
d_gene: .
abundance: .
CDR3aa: CASSQHGIGYNGYTF
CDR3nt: TGCGCCAGCAGCCAACACGGGATAGGTTATAATGGCTACACCTTC

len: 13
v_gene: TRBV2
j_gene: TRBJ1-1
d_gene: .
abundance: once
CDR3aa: CASSVGIGTEAFF
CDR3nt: TGTGCCAGCAGTGTCGGGATAGGTACTGAAGCTTTCTTT

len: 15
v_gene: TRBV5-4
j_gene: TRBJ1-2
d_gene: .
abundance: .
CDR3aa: CASSLVSPFPYGYTF
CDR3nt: TGTGCCAGCAGCTTGGTGTCCCCCTTTCCCTATGGCTACACCTTC

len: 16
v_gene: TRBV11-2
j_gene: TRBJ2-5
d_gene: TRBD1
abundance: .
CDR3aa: CASSLDRSGGIETQYF
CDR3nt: TGTGCCAGCAGCTTAGATCGGTCAGGGGGCATAGAGACCCAGTACTTC

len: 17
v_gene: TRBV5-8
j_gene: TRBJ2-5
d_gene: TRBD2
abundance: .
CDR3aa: CASSSGLAGGDGETQYF
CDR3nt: TGTGCCAGCAGCTCGGGACTAGCGGGGGGAGACGGGGAGACCCAGTACTTC

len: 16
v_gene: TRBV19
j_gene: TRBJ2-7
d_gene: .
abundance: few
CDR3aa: CASSTGFPIPAYEQYF
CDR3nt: TGTGCCAGTAGTACAGGGTTCCCCATACCAGCCTACGAGCAGTACTTC

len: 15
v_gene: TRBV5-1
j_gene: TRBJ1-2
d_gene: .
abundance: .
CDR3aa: CASSLETGIVPGYTF
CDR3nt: TGCGCCAGCAGCTTGGAAACAGGAATTGTCCCTGGCTACACCTTC